This T cell receptor beta chain came from a study of shared clonotypes between healthy human individuals. Naive CD8 cells lacked CD45RO and underwent positive selection for CCR7, leaving out terminally differentiated effector memory CD45RA+ cells. There were no recent acute infections or vaccinations among the donors, who were healthy HIV-negative adults. CDR1 is MDHEN, CDR2 SYDVKM, per germline. V was trimmed by 1 base and J by 3 bases, leaving 9 bases between them. The CDR3 has 15 amino acids. Only in-frame clones appear in the TCRdb table, and some are missing; sequencing was by immunoSEQ multiplex PCR. The sample shows some 2,000,000 clones, about 95% of them seen only once.

The sequenced material came from naive CD8+ T cells sorted from blood. V is TRBV28 and J is TRBJ2-2; D not resolved. This receptor was identified in a man aged 18 to 29 in good health. For the CDR3, the DNA is TGTGCCAGCAGTTTATCGGGCCTTTACACCGGGGAGCTGTTTTTT. Its protein is CASSLSGLYTGELFF.